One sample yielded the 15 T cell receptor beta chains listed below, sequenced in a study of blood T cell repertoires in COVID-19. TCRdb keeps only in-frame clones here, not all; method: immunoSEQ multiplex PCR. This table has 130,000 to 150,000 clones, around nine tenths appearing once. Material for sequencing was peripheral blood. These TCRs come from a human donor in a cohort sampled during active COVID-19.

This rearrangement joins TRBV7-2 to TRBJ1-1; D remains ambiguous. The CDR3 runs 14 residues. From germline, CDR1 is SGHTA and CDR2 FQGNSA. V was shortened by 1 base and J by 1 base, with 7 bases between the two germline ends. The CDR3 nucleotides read TGTGCCAGCAGCTTAGTATGGCAGAACACTGAAGCTTTCTTT. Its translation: CASSLVWQNTEAFF. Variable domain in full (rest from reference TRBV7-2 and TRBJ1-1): GAGVSQSPSNKVTEKGKDVELRCDPISGHTALYWYRQSLGQGLEFLIYFQGNSAPDKSGLPSDRFSAERTGGSVSTLTIQRTQQEDSAVYLCASSLVWQNTEAFFGQGTRLTVV.

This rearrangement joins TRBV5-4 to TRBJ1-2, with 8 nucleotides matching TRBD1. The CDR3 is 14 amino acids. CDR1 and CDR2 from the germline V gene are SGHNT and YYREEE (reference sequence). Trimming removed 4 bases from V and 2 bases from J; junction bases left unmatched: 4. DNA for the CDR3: TGTGCCAGCAGCAGGGACAGGCAAAACTATGGCTACACCTTC. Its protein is CASSRDRQNYGYTF.

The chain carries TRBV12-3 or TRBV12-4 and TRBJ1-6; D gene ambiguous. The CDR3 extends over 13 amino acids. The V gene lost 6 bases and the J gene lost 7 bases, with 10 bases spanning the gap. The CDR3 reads CASSLTRNSPLHF. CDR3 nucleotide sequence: TGTGCCAGCAGCCTCACTAGGAATTCACCCCTCCACTTT.

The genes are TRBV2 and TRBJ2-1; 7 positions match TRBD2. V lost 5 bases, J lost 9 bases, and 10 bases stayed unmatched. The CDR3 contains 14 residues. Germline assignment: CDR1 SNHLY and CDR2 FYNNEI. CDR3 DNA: TGTGCCAGCAGTAGACTAACTAGCGTCAGTGAGCAGTTCTTC. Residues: CASSRLTSVSEQFF.

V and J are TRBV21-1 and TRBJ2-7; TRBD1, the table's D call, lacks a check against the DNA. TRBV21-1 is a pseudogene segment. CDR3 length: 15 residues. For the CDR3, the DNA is TGTGCCAGCAGCAAAGGACAGGGGCGAACCTACGAGCAGTACTTC. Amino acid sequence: CASSKGQGRTYEQYF.

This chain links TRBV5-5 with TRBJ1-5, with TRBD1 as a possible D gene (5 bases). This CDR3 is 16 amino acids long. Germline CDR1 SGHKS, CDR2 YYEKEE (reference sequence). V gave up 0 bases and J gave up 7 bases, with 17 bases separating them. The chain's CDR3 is CASSLEGVEGGQPQHF. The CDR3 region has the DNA TGTGCCAGCAGCTTGGAAGGGGTGGAGGGCGGCCAGCCCCAGCATTTT.

CDR3 in DNA: TGTGCCAGCAGCGTGGGGGCGGGGGGTAATTCACCCCTCCACTTT. Residues: CASSVGAGGNSPLHF. The rearrangement joins TRBV9 to TRBJ1-6, with TRBD1 as a possible D gene (6 bases). Looked up from germline, CDR1 is SGDLS and CDR2 is YYNGEE. The length of the CDR3 is 15 residues. V lost 2 bases and J lost 6, with 12 bases in between.

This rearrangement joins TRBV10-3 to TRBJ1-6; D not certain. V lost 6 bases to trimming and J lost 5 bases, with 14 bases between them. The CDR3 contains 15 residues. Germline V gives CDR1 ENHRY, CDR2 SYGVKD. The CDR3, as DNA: TGTGCCATCAGCCCAGCGGGTACCGATAATTCACCCCTCCACTTT. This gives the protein CAISPAGTDNSPLHF.

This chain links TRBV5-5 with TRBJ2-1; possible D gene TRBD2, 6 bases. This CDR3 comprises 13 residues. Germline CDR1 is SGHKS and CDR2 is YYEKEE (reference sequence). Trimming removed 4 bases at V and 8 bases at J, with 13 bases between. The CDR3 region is CASSRAASDEQFF. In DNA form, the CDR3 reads TGTGCCAGCAGCCGTGCTGCTAGCGATGAGCAGTTCTTC. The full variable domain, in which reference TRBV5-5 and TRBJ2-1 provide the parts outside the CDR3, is DAGVTQSPTHLIKTRGQQVTLRCSPISGHKSVSWYQQVLGQGPQFIFQYYEKEERGRGNFPDRFSARQFPNYSSELNVNALLLGDSALYLCASSRAASDEQFFGPGTRLTVL.

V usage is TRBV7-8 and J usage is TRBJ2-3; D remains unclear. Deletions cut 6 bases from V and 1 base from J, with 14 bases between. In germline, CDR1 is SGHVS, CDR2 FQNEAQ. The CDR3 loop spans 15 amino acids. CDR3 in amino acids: CASRRISIGTDTQYF. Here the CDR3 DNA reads TGTGCCAGCAGGAGAATTTCCATCGGCACAGATACGCAGTATTTT.

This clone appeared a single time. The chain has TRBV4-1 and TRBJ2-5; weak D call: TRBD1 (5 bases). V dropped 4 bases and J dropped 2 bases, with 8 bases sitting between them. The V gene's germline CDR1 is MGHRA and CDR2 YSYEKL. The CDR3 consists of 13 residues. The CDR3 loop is CASSPTGQETQYF. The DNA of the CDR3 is TGCGCCAGCAGCCCCACAGGACAAGAGACCCAGTACTTC.

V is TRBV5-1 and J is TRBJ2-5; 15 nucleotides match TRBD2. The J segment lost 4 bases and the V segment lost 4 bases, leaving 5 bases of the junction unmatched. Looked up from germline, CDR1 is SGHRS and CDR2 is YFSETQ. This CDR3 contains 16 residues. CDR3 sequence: CASSLGLAGGRETQYF. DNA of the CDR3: TGCGCCAGCAGCCTGGGACTAGCGGGGGGAAGAGAGACCCAGTACTTC.

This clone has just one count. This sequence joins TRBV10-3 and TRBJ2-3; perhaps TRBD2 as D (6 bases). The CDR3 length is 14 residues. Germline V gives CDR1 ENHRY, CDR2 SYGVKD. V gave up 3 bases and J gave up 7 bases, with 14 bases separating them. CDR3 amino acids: CAISDGLSGYTQYF. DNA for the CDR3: TGTGCCATCAGTGACGGTCTTAGCGGCTATACGCAGTATTTT.

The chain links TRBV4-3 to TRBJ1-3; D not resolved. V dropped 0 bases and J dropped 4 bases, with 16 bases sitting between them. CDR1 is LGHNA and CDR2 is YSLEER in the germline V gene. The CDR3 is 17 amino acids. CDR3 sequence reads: CASSQDYTPVAGNTIYF. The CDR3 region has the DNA TGCGCCAGCAGCCAAGATTATACCCCGGTCGCGGGAAACACCATATATTTT.

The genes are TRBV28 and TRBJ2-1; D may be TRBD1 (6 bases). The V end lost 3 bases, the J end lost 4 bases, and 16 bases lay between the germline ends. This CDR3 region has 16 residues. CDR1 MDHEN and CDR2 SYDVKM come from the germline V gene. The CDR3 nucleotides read TGTGCCAGCAGTTTTACAGGGTCCTCCCAATACAATGAGCAGTTCTTC. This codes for CASSFTGSSQYNEQFF.